This T cell receptor beta chain was found in a study of blood T cell repertoires in COVID-19. Germline assignment: CDR1 SEHNR and CDR2 FQNEAQ (reference sequence). This CDR3 region has 17 residues. V lost 11 bases and J lost 0; bases outside the gene matches: 15. The data were produced by immunoSEQ multiplex PCR, yet TCRdb's version contains in-frame clones alone and is incomplete. The sample lists around 39,000 clones; 65% to 90% were seen once. This clone was seen more than once but under ten times. The material sequenced was peripheral blood. This rearrangement joins TRBV7-9 to TRBJ2-3; TRBD1 agrees at 9 bases. The clonotype comes from a man in his forties with active COVID-19. The chain's CDR3 is CAPGQGVFLFSTDTQYF. The CDR3 DNA is TGTGCCCCGGGACAGGGCGTATTCCTTTTTAGCACAGATACGCAGTATTTT.